This TCR beta chain was sequenced for a study of EBV T-cell therapy then PD-1 blockade in nasopharyngeal carcinoma (dated by TCRdb to the early 2020s). Note on this clone: Its antigen specificity is not known. No clone much larger than this one lies a single base away; base qualities are absent. The sample contains more than one DNA sequence encoding this CDR3.

The Qiagen DNeasy Kit was used to extract genomic DNA from the sorted cells. Deep sequencing of the TCR beta chain was done on the immunoSEQ platform. For the original study's pipeline: Repertoire data analysis was performed with the immunoSEQ Analyzer software. This is the immuneACCESS table as TCRdb keeps it, with only in-frame sequences that have V and J called. A part of the clones is gone; compared with another copy, unresolved V genes explain less than half, and the rest is unexplained. That table supplies the V and J calls and clone size; D and trimming were determined from the DNA. This sample comprises some 17,000 clones, approximately 80% of them detected only once. The ten largest clones represent approximately 28% of the sample. The sample's treatment or condition label, in plain terms: AdE1-LMPpoly-expanded autologous EBV-specific T-cell therapy followed by anti-PD-1 nivolumab. CDR3 length: 14 amino acids, cysteine to phenylalanine. The DNA shown is the 42-base CDR3, in frame from base 1. The V and J ends are trimmed by 5 bases and 2 bases, leaving 11 bases between them. CDR1 and CDR2 are drawn from the germline V gene: LGHNA, YSLEER.

This material consisted of CD8+ T cells from blood, taken at day 0 from a patient whose treatment included autologous EBV-specific T cells and nivolumab. The rearranged segments are TRBV4-3 and TRBJ2-3; the D gene is tentatively TRBD1 or TRBD2, each matching 5 bases. The receptor was isolated from a man aged 35-49 years with nasopharyngeal carcinoma. The bases read TGCGCCAGCAGCGGTGGGACGGCCACAGATACGCAGTATTTT. Its amino acids are CASSGGTATDTQYF.